A selection of T cell receptor beta chains follows, all from one sample in a study of T cell changes during pregnancy in multiple sclerosis. Assay: immunoSEQ multiplex PCR; the TCRdb copy retains only in-frame clones and omits some. The sample lists approximately 20,000 clones, 75% to 90% seen once, with nearly 5.5% in the top ten. The sequencing here drew on CD8+ T cells from peripheral blood mononuclear cells, taken after pregnancy. These receptors all stem from a female donor in good health, enrolled as a control in a pregnancy study. Each CDR3 is given without its conserved first and last residue.

TRBV19 ASSIPSENTGELF
TRBV7-8 ASSLDRGRIGYT
TRBV14 ASSQGSSGYT
TRBV27 ASSFWSSANEKLF
TRBV30 AWSPSGTAILNTEAF
TRBV7-2 ASSRGEGLGGYT
TRBV19 ASSHFDEELF
TRBV5-6 ASSLTARELF
TRBV4-3 ASSQDRAGGTEAF
TRBV9 ASSGPGQIFYGYT
TRBV27 ASSRGTAVYEQY
TRBV27 ASRLDREETQY
TRBV15 ATSRVPGPYEQY
TRBV9 ASSAGHRGGGTDTQY
TRBV9 ASSGDTQY
TRBV2 ASFDNYEQY
TRBV19 ASSIDLENTEAF
TRBV27 ASSLTLRGGNYGYT
TRBV7-3 ASSLSGTGLYGYT
TRBV4-3 ASKNPGINYGYT
TRBV5-4 ASSSPLAGSPYEQY
TRBV27 ASSYGTGAEKLF
TRBV9 ASSVVGTGLINEQF